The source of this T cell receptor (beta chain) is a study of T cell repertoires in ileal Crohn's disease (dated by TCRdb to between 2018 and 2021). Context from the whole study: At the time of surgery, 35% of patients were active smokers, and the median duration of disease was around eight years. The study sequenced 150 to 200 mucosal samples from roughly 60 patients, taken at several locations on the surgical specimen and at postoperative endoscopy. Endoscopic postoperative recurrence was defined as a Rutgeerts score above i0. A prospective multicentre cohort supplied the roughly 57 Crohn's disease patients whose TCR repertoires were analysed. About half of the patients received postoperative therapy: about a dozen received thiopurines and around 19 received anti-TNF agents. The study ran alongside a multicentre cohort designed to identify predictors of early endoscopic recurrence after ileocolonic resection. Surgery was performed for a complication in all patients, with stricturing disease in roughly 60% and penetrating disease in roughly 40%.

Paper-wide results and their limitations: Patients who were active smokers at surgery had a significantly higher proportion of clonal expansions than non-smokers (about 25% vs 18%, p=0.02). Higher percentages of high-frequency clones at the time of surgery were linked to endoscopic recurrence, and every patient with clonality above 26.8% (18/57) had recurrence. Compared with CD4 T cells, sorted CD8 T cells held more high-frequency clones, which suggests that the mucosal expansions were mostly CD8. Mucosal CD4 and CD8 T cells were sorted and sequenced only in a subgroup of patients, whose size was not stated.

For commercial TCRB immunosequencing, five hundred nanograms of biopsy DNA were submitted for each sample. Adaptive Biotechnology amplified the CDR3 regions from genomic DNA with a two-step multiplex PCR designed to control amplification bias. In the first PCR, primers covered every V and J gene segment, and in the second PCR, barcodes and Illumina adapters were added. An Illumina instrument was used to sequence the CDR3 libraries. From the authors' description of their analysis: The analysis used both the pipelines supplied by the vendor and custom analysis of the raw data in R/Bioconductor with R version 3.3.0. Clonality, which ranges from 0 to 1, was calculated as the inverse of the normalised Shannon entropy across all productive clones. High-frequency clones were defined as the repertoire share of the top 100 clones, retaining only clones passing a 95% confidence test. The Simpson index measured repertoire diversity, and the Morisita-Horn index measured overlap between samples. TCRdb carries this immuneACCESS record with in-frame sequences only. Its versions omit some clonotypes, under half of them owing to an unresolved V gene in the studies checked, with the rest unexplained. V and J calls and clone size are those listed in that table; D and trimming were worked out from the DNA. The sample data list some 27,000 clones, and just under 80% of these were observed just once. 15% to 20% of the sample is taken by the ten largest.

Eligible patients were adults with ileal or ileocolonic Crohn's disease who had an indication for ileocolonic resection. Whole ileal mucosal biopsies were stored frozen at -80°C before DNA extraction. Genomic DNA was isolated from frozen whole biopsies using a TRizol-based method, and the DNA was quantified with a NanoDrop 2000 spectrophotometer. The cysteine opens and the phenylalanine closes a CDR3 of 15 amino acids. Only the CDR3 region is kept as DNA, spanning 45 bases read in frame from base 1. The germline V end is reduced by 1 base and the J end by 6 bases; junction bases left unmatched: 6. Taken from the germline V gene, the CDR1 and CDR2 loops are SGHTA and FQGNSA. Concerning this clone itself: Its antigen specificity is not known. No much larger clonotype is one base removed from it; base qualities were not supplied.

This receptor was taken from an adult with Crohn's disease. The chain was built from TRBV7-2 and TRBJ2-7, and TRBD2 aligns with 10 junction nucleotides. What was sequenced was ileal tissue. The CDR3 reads CASSLGASGGREQYF. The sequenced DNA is TGTGCCAGCAGCTTAGGCGCTAGCGGGGGTCGCGAGCAGTACTTC.